This T cell receptor beta chain stems from a study of blood T cell repertoires in COVID-19. Study in general: COVID-19 samples from acute and convalescent phases originated in the United States, Italy and Spain. PBMCs, B-cell-depleted T cells, or T cells provided the cDNA or gDNA that made up the material.

V gave up 3 bases and J gave up 7 bases; unmatched junction bases: 2. The CDR3 has 13 amino acids. In germline, CDR1 is LGHNT, CDR2 FRNRAP. In the original workflow: Amplification from reference gene primers served as the basis for estimated nucleated cell counts. Sequenced by immunoSEQ multiplex PCR; TCRdb stores in-frame clones only, minus some. That table furnishes V, J and clone size, whereas the DNA furnished D and trimming. The repertoire has tens of thousands of clones, around 91% of them found once; the top ten carry 1.5% to 2%. The genes are TRBV12-5 and TRBJ1-5; 8 positions match TRBD1. The source material was peripheral blood. This TCR was sampled from a woman aged 45-60 years in a cohort sampled during active COVID-19. CDR3 region: CASGFGQGQPQHF. The CDR3 DNA reads TGTGCTAGTGGTTTCGGACAGGGACAGCCCCAGCATTTT.